This passage covers 8 T cell receptor beta chains from one sample sequenced in a study of T cells in tuberculosis. Some clones are missing from TCRdb's copy, which holds only in-frame ones; the method was immunoSEQ multiplex PCR. The sample consists of 55,000 to 65,000 clones, about four fifths of them appearing once. Thawed, overnight-rested PBMC were stained with GMM-loaded CD1B tetramer, viability dye and anti-CD3, then sorted. The lipid loaded on the CD1B tetramers was C32 glucose monomycolate from Rhodococcus equi. The sequenced sample consisted of CD1b-GMM tetramer-negative cells sorted from PBMCs. These receptors originate from an adult woman with latent tuberculosis.

The rearrangement uses TRBV28 and TRBJ1-2; 8 nucleotides line up with TRBD1. Germline assignment: CDR1 MDHEN and CDR2 SYDVKM. Unmatched junction bases numbered 17, after V lost 2 bases and J lost 3 bases. CDR3 size: 19 residues. The CDR3: CASSLPTGVFSGLHYGYTF. CDR3 DNA: TGTGCCAGCAGTTTACCGACAGGGGTTTTCAGTGGCCTCCACTATGGCTACACCTTC.

The chain uses TRBV19 and TRBJ1-5; 7 bases are shared with TRBD1. Germline CDR1 reads LNHDA; CDR2 reads SQIVND (reference sequence). This CDR3 contains 14 residues. Trimming removed 4 bases from V and 5 bases from J; junction bases left unmatched: 5. CDR3 in amino acids: CASSKTGNDQPQHF. CDR3 nucleotide sequence: TGTGCCAGTAGTAAGACAGGGAACGATCAGCCCCAGCATTTT.

This sequence joins TRBV6-1 and TRBJ2-7; a weak D match, TRBD1 (5 bases). Germline V CDR1 and CDR2: MNHNS, SASEGT. V was trimmed by 7 bases and J by 6 bases, leaving 16 bases between them. This CDR3 is 13 amino acids long. The CDR3 reads CASTPQGWGEQYF. In DNA form, the CDR3 reads TGTGCCAGCACCCCGCAGGGTTGGGGCGAGCAGTACTTC.

The gene calls are TRBV10-3 and TRBJ2-7, with 12 bases lining up with TRBD2. This CDR3 region has 15 residues. Germline lookup yields CDR1 ENHRY and CDR2 SYGVKD. The V gene end was trimmed by 5 bases and the J gene end by 2 bases; junction bases not matched to a gene: 4. In DNA, the CDR3 is TGTGCCATCAGTCCGACTAGCGGGGGCACCTACGAGCAGTACTTC. This encodes CAISPTSGGTYEQYF.

The V call is TRBV27, the J call TRBJ2-7; 13 nucleotides line up with TRBD2. This CDR3 has 15 residues. The V gene's germline CDR1 is MNHEY and CDR2 SMNVEV (reference sequence). Losses at the gene ends were 4 bases for V and 6 bases for J; bases not matched to a gene: 6. The CDR3 DNA sequence: TGTGCCAGCAGTTCGACTAGCGGGGGGCGAGGCGAGCAGTACTTC. Its translation is CASSSTSGGRGEQYF.

V and J are TRBV2 and TRBJ2-1, with 8 bases matching TRBD1. Germline V gene data show CDR1 as SNHLY and CDR2 as FYNNEI. V shed 5 bases, J shed 7 bases, and the junction held 4 bases outside the gene matches. The CDR3 has 13 residues. The CDR3 loop is CASSFTGGNEQFF. The CDR3 DNA sequence: TGTGCCAGCAGTTTCACAGGGGGTAATGAGCAGTTCTTC.

This clone was picked up a small number of times. The V and J genes are TRBV5-1 and TRBJ2-5; 11 positions match TRBD2. Per germline, CDR1 SGHRS and CDR2 YFSETQ. With V trimmed by 0 bases and J by 5 bases, 6 bases remained unmatched. The CDR3 loop spans 16 amino acids. The CDR3 reads CASSLVLAGGSETQYF. Written as DNA, the CDR3 is TGCGCCAGCAGCTTGGTTCTAGCGGGGGGTTCGGAGACCCAGTACTTC.

J is TRBJ2-7 and V is TRBV19, with 9 bases matching TRBD1. CDR3 length: 16 amino acids. Germline assignment: CDR1 LNHDA and CDR2 SQIVND (reference sequence). Trimming at V came to 0 bases and at J to 2 bases, leaving 5 bases not matched to a gene. CDR3 region: CASSIDSTGGAYEQYF. In nucleotides, the CDR3 is TGTGCCAGTAGTATAGATTCGACAGGGGGGGCCTACGAGCAGTACTTC.